What follows is one TCR beta chain and its context. The antigen is not known. The CDR3 loop spans 14 amino acids. Trimming removed 1 base at V and 11 bases at J, with 18 bases between. Germline CDR1 reads SGDLS; CDR2 reads YYNGEE. TCRdb keeps only in-frame clones here, not all; method: immunoSEQ multiplex PCR. This repertoire shows around 92,000 clones, 85% to 95% found once; its top ten account for about 0.27%. This record belongs to a study of OX40 agonist ivuxolimab in advanced cancers. For the study at large: The patients' treatment was ivuxolimab, an agonistic anti-OX40 (CD134) antibody. Anti-PD-1, anti-PD-L1 or anti-CTLA-4 therapy given earlier was allowed, and 40% had some. A partial response was reached by three patients: one with hepatocellular carcinoma and two with cutaneous melanoma.

Study-level findings and limits: It was also the case that some nonresponders had low normalized T-cell clonal expansion.

This TCR derives from an adult with an advanced solid tumor such as melanoma, head and neck, liver or kidney cancer. The J gene is TRBJ1-1, the V gene TRBV9, with D hard to call. This specimen consisted of CD4+ or CD8+ T cells sorted from blood, obtained in a trial of the OX40 agonist ivuxolimab. The CDR3 here is CASSVNDWENGAFF. CDR3 coding DNA: TGTGCCAGCAGCGTAAACGATTGGGAGAACGGGGCTTTCTTT.